One and the same sample provided the 18 T cell receptor beta chains below, sequenced in a study of blood T cell repertoires in COVID-19. Only in-frame clones appear in the TCRdb table, and some are missing; sequencing was by immunoSEQ multiplex PCR. This table holds under 450,000 clones, about 80% found once. The sequenced sample was peripheral blood. The receptors come from a human donor with acute or convalescent COVID-19. The donor label of this sample is uncertain.

This chain uses TRBV6-5 with TRBJ1-2, with D unresolved. V was cut by 6 bases and J by 4 bases, with 9 bases left in between. The CDR3 totals 12 residues. From germline, CDR1 is MNHEY and CDR2 SVGAGI. CDR3 in amino acids: CASSQAGYGYTF. The CDR3 coding sequence is TGTGCCAGCAGCCAGGCAGGCTATGGCTACACCTTC.

This clone was seen a few times. Other nucleotide sequences in the sample specify the same CDR3. The V call is TRBV12-3 or TRBV12-4, the J call TRBJ2-7; D remains ambiguous. This CDR3 has 12 residues. V was pared by 3 bases and J by 3 bases, with 6 bases between. This chain's CDR3 is CASSFNSYEQYF. CDR3 bases: TGTGCCAGCAGTTTTAATAGCTACGAGCAGTACTTC.

To note about this clone: Mismatch with germline at one junction end may stem from a read error. The chain recombines TRBV5-1 with TRBJ1-2; TRBD1 aligns across 11 bases. Germline values: CDR1 SGHRS, CDR2 YFSETQ. This CDR3 has 15 amino acids. The CDR3 sequence is CARSRGTGGSYGYTF. The CDR3 region has the DNA TGCGCCCGCAGCCGGGGGACAGGGGGGAGCTATGGCTACACCTTC.

This clone was counted a single time. The CDR3 nucleotides are TGTGCCAGCAGGCCATGGACAGGGGCGGTATATGGCTACACCTTC. The encoded protein is CASRPWTGAVYGYTF. This chain connects TRBV28 to TRBJ1-2, with 9 bases fitting TRBD1. The trim removed 6 bases at V and 5 bases at J, leaving 10 bases unmatched. The germline gives CDR1 MDHEN, CDR2 SYDVKM. The CDR3 spans 15 residues.

The chain employs TRBV24-1 and TRBJ1-2; 8 bases align to TRBD1. V was pared by 12 bases and J by 4 bases, with 9 bases of the junction left unmatched. This CDR3 comprises 13 residues. The germline V gene encodes CDR1 KGHDR and CDR2 SFDVKD. CDR3 coding DNA: TGTGCCGGCTCACGCACAGGGGGCTATGGCTACACCTTC. Translation: CAGSRTGGYGYTF.

The chain carries TRBV5-1 and TRBJ1-4; D remains ambiguous. The CDR3 spans 16 residues. V lost 6 bases and J lost 3, with 18 bases in between. Germline loops: CDR1 SGHRS, CDR2 YFSETQ. In DNA form, the CDR3 reads TGCGCCAGCACCCCAGGCGTGGGTGTTCCTAATGAAAAACTGTTTTTT. It is translated as CASTPGVGVPNEKLFF.

The chain carries TRBV3-1 (or the pseudogene TRBV3-2) and TRBJ2-1, with 10 bases identical to TRBD1. From germline, CDR1 is LGHDT and CDR2 YNNKEL (reference sequence). The CDR3 is 19 amino acids. The trim removed 4 bases at V and 0 bases at J, leaving 12 bases unmatched. The chain's CDR3 is CASSLSGTGVVGSYNEQFF. The CDR3 coding sequence is TGTGCCAGCAGCCTATCCGGGACAGGGGTCGTCGGCTCCTACAATGAGCAGTTCTTC.

V gene TRBV6-5 combines with J gene TRBJ1-1; D not resolved. Germline-derived CDR1 and CDR2 are MNHEY and SVGAGI. The CDR3 loop spans 14 amino acids. Between the trimmed V and J ends, which lost 6 bases and 0 bases, there was a span of 11 bases. The CDR3 sequence is CASSSIHMNTEAFF. The CDR3 nucleotides read TGTGCCAGCAGCTCCATACACATGAACACTGAAGCTTTCTTT.

The rearrangement uses TRBV5-1 and TRBJ2-5, with 7 bases identical to TRBD1. Germline V gene sequence: CDR1 SGHRS, CDR2 YFSETQ. The CDR3 length is 17 residues. After removal of 5 bases from V and 1 base from J, the junction contained 14 bases not matched to a gene. The CDR3 reads CASSTRRQTGSQETQYF. CDR3 DNA: TGCGCCAGCAGTACGCGTAGACAGACAGGGAGCCAAGAGACCCAGTACTTC.

The chain has TRBV5-5 and TRBJ1-2, with 7 nucleotides matching TRBD1. V lost 4 bases, J lost 8 bases, and 14 bases stayed unmatched. Germline values: CDR1 SGHKS, CDR2 YYEKEE (reference sequence). CDR3 size: 15 residues. The DNA of the CDR3 is TGTGCCAGCAGCAGAAGAACAGGGGTTTTCGGCGGCTACACCTTC. Its protein product is CASSRRTGVFGGYTF. Complete variable domain (other parts from reference TRBV5-5 and TRBJ1-2): DAGVTQSPTHLIKTRGQQVTLRCSPISGHKSVSWYQQVLGQGPQFIFQYYEKEERGRGNFPDRFSARQFPNYSSELNVNALLLGDSALYLCASSRRTGVFGGYTFGSGTRLTVV.

The rearrangement joins TRBV15 to TRBJ2-3; 9 positions agree with TRBD2. The V gene's germline CDR1 is LNHNV and CDR2 YYDKDF (reference sequence). The J segment lost 3 bases and the V segment lost 0 bases, leaving 4 bases of the junction unmatched. This CDR3 region has 16 residues. The CDR3 nucleotides are TGTGCCACCAGCAGAGATCTAGCGGGAAATACAGATACGCAGTATTTT. It is translated as CATSRDLAGNTDTQYF.

The V call is TRBV11-2, the J call TRBJ2-1, with 11 bases lining up with TRBD1. The V and J ends lost 5 bases and 2 bases, in that order; junction bases with no gene match: 2. The CDR3 runs to 15 residues. Germline V lookup: CDR1 SGHAT, CDR2 FQNNGV. The CDR3 reads CASSAGQGAYNEQFF. CDR3 in DNA: TGTGCCAGCAGCGCGGGACAGGGGGCCTACAATGAGCAGTTCTTC.

As concerns this clone: Additional DNA sequences in this sample encode the identical CDR3. The rearrangement links TRBV6-1 to TRBJ1-5; D unclear. V was shortened by 3 bases and J by 0 bases, with 6 bases between the two germline ends. Germline CDR1 and CDR2: MNHNS and SASEGT. The CDR3 loop spans 14 amino acids. CDR3 protein: CASSERDSNQPQHF. CDR3 sequence (DNA): TGTGCCAGCAGTGAGCGGGATAGCAATCAGCCCCAGCATTTT.

The chain carries TRBV6-5 and TRBJ2-1; no firm D call. CDR3 length: 13 amino acids. The V end lost 6 bases, the J end lost 4 bases, and 10 bases lay between the germline ends. In germline, CDR1 is MNHEY, CDR2 SVGAGI. The chain's CDR3 is CASRRMRYNEQFF. CDR3 DNA: TGTGCCAGCAGGAGAATGAGATACAATGAGCAGTTCTTC.

This clone came up a few times. The rearrangement links TRBV9 to TRBJ2-5; TRBD1 aligns across 10 bases. The ends lost 4 bases at V and 3 bases at J; junction bases unmatched: 6. Germline lookup yields CDR1 SGDLS and CDR2 YYNGEE. The CDR3 runs to 15 residues. The CDR3 nucleotides are TGTGCCAGCAGCCCAGGGGGACAGGGGAAAGAGACCCAGTACTTC. This translates into CASSPGGQGKETQYF.

The V call is TRBV6-5, the J call TRBJ1-1; D unclear. Trimming took off 6 bases at V and 0 bases at J, with 8 bases between the two ends. The length of the CDR3 is 13 residues. CDR1 and CDR2 from the germline V gene are MNHEY and SVGAGI. In DNA form, the CDR3 reads TGTGCCAGCAGCCTGGCTTTGAACACTGAAGCTTTCTTT. It translates to CASSLALNTEAFF.

V gene TRBV19 combines with J gene TRBJ2-1; TRBD1 matches at 7 bases. Germline lookup yields CDR1 LNHDA and CDR2 SQIVND (reference sequence). This CDR3 region has 15 residues. V lost 5 bases to trimming and J lost 8 bases; unmatched junction nucleotides: 12. CDR3 sequence reads: CASSLALPGGYEQFF. As DNA, the CDR3 is TGTGCCAGTAGTTTGGCCCTGCCAGGGGGTTATGAGCAGTTCTTC.

The chain couples TRBV11-2 to TRBJ1-3, with D perhaps TRBD1 (5 bases). This CDR3 contains 17 residues. Germline CDR1 is SGHAT and CDR2 is FQNNGV. Trimming stripped 5 bases from V and 0 bases from J, with 17 bases between. The CDR3: CASSPTGGALSGNTIYF. The CDR3 DNA follows: TGTGCCAGCAGCCCCACCGGCGGGGCTCTCTCTGGAAACACCATATATTTT. The complete variable domain, with remaining parts taken from reference TRBV11-2 and TRBJ1-3, reads EAGVAQSPRYKIIEKRQSVAFWCNPISGHATLYWYQQILGQGPKLLIQFQNNGVVDDSQLPKDRFSAERLKGVDSTLKIQPAKLEDSAVYLCASSPTGGALSGNTIYFGEGSWLTVV.